Listed here are 25 T cell receptor beta chains from one sample, sequenced in a study of blood T cell repertoires in COVID-19. Assay used: immunoSEQ multiplex PCR; TCRdb lists only in-frame clones, some missing. The data show approximately 300,000 clones, 90% seen once. Source material: PBMCs or T cells enriched from blood (not recorded which). The receptors stem from a woman aged 30 to 39 who had been exposed to COVID-19.

The chain carries TRBV2 and TRBJ1-2, with a possible D match to TRBD1 (5 bases). The V end lost 6 bases, the J end lost 8 bases, and 16 bases lay between the germline ends. The CDR3 covers 13 residues. Germline-derived CDR1 and CDR2 are SNHLY and FYNNEI. The CDR3: CASRASAGLGYTF. The CDR3 DNA follows: TGTGCCAGCAGGGCTTCCGCAGGGCTGGGCTACACCTTC.

This clone was counted once. The CDR3 loop is CASSPAAHYGYTF. The CDR3 coding sequence is TGCGCCAGCAGCCCCGCGGCCCACTATGGCTACACCTTC. J is TRBJ1-2 and V is TRBV4-3; D ambiguous. The V end lost 4 bases, the J end lost 3 bases, and 9 bases lay between the germline ends. Germline loops: CDR1 LGHNA, CDR2 YSLEER. The CDR3 contains 13 residues.

The genes are TRBV12-3 or TRBV12-4 and TRBJ1-2; D is undetermined. Trimming removed 6 bases at V and 2 bases at J, with 10 bases between. There are 13 residues in the CDR3. The CDR3 protein is CASRAPSNYGYTF. The CDR3 bases are TGTGCCAGCAGGGCCCCTTCGAACTATGGCTACACCTTC.

DNA for the CDR3: TGTGCCAGCAGCTCGGGATCTCACGAGCAGTACTTC. As protein: CASSSGSHEQYF. The V call is TRBV7-9, the J call TRBJ2-7, with a possible D match to TRBD2 (5 bases). V lost 4 bases and J 5 bases, leaving 9 bases between the germline ends. In germline, CDR1 is SEHNR, CDR2 FQNEAQ (reference sequence). This CDR3 region has 12 residues.

CDR3 residues: CAGSTSGGAGDTQYF. CDR3 nucleotide sequence: TGTGCCGGATCGACTAGCGGGGGTGCCGGAGATACGCAGTATTTT. The gene calls are TRBV19 and TRBJ2-3; TRBD2 matches 12 bases. Per the germline V gene, CDR1 is LNHDA and CDR2 is SQIVND (reference sequence). The V segment lost 11 bases and the J segment 5 bases; nucleotides outside the gene matches: 11. The CDR3 sequence is 15 residues long.

This chain uses TRBV5-1 with TRBJ2-5, with 8 bases identical to TRBD2. This CDR3 comprises 15 residues. J gave up 5 bases and V 4 bases, and 10 bases lay outside the gene matches. CDR1 is SGHRS and CDR2 is YFSETQ in the germline V gene. The CDR3 DNA is TGCGCCAGCAGCCCCACCCCGTCGGGAGGGGAGACCCAGTACTTC. As protein: CASSPTPSGGETQYF. Variable domain in full (rest from reference TRBV5-1 and TRBJ2-5): KAGVTQTPRYLIKTRGQQVTLSCSPISGHRSVSWYQQTPGQGLQFLFEYFSETQRNKGNFPGRFSGRQFSNSRSEMNVSTLELGDSALYLCASSPTPSGGETQYFGPGTRLLVL.

The genes are TRBV6-5 and TRBJ1-5; possibly TRBD1 for D (5 bases). There are 12 residues in the CDR3. Trimming stripped 10 bases from V and 5 bases from J, with 12 bases between. Germline lookup yields CDR1 MNHEY and CDR2 SVGAGI. CDR3 protein: CATMTGDQPQHF. In nucleotides, the CDR3 is TGTGCCACCATGACGGGGGATCAGCCCCAGCATTTT.

The V call is TRBV6-6, the J call TRBJ1-1, with D possibly matching TRBD1 (6 bases). The ends were cut back, 11 bases at V and 8 bases at J, with 15 bases in the middle. The CDR3 totals 11 residues. The germline CDR1 and CDR2 sequences are MNHNY and SVGAGI (reference sequence). The DNA of the CDR3 is TGTGCCGCAGGGGAATGGCAGGAAGCTTTCTTT. This encodes CAAGEWQEAFF.

The chain has TRBV10-3 and TRBJ2-3; 11 bases are a match to TRBD2. The CDR3 runs 15 residues. CDR1 is ENHRY and CDR2 is SYGVKD in the germline V gene. The V and J ends lost 10 bases and 5 bases, in that order; junction bases with no gene match: 11. CDR3 sequence: CATTIAGGHGDTQYF. The CDR3 DNA reads TGTGCCACCACCATAGCGGGGGGGCATGGAGATACGCAGTATTTT.

This clone has a single count. The chain has TRBV30 and TRBJ1-5, with D perhaps TRBD1 (6 bases). Germline V lookup: CDR1 GTSNPN, CDR2 SVGIG (reference sequence). Trimming pared 0 bases from V and 2 bases from J, leaving 17 bases between. CDR3 length: 17 amino acids. As DNA, the CDR3 is TGTGCCTGGAGTGTTAGGGTCAGGGGTGGGCGCAATCAGCCCCAGCATTTT. Its translation: CAWSVRVRGGRNQPQHF. The full variable domain, its missing parts supplied by reference TRBV30 and TRBJ1-5, is SQTIHQWPATLVQPVGSPLSLECTVEGTSNPNLYWYRQAAGRGLQLLFYSVGIGQISSEVPQNLSASRPQDRQFILSSKKLLLSDSGFYLCAWSVRVRGGRNQPQHFGDGTRLSIL.

The chain uses TRBV7-6 and TRBJ2-3, with TRBD2 matching over 14 bases. The ends lost 4 bases at V and 1 base at J; junction bases unmatched: 7. Germline V lookup: CDR1 SGHVS, CDR2 FNYEAQ. This CDR3 has 18 amino acids. In DNA, the CDR3 is TGTGCCAGCAGCTCACTGACTAGCGGGGGGGCCGGCACAGATACGCAGTATTTT. Its translation is CASSSLTSGGAGTDTQYF.

This chain connects TRBV29-1 to TRBJ1-5; 7 nucleotides agree with TRBD1. V was pared by 4 bases and J by 3 bases, with 3 bases of the junction left unmatched. The CDR3 totals 13 residues. Germline CDR1 is SQVTM and CDR2 is ANQGSEA. CDR3: CSVGQGVNQPQHF. Written as DNA, the CDR3 is TGCAGCGTTGGTCAGGGGGTCAATCAGCCCCAGCATTTT.

The chain uses TRBV7-9 and TRBJ1-2, with 9 nucleotides matching TRBD1. This CDR3 comprises 16 residues. Trimming removed 1 base from V and 3 bases from J; junction bases left unmatched: 6. CDR1 and CDR2 (germline): SEHNR, FQNEAQ (reference sequence). CDR3 in DNA: TGTGCCAGCAGCTTAGATTGGGACAGGGTGGACTATGGCTACACCTTC. Residues: CASSLDWDRVDYGYTF.

CDR3: CASSGSGARFNQPQHF. CDR3 bases: TGTGCCAGTAGTGGATCAGGGGCACGCTTCAATCAGCCCCAGCATTTT. The chain joins TRBV19 to TRBJ1-5; maybe TRBD1 (6 bases). V was cut by 5 bases and J by 3 bases, with 17 bases left in between. From germline, CDR1 is LNHDA and CDR2 SQIVND (reference sequence). The CDR3 extends over 16 amino acids.

The rearrangement joins TRBV5-1 to TRBJ2-1; the D is unclear. The CDR3 is made up of 14 amino acids. CDR1 SGHRS and CDR2 YFSETQ come from the germline V gene. V was pared by 0 bases and J by 3 bases, with 7 bases between. In DNA form, the CDR3 reads TGCGCCAGCAGCTTGGATAGATTCTACAATGAGCAGTTCTTC. Its protein is CASSLDRFYNEQFF. The whole variable domain, remainder taken from reference TRBV5-1 and TRBJ2-1, is KAGVTQTPRYLIKTRGQQVTLSCSPISGHRSVSWYQQTPGQGLQFLFEYFSETQRNKGNFPGRFSGRQFSNSRSEMNVSTLELGDSALYLCASSLDRFYNEQFFGPGTRLTVL.

The chain has TRBV2 and TRBJ1-2; 7 bases map to TRBD1. This CDR3 has 13 amino acids. Germline V CDR1 and CDR2: SNHLY, FYNNEI. Trimming took 6 bases from V and 8 from J; bases not matched to a gene: 9. CDR3 DNA: TGTGCCAGCAGGGTCGACAGGGACACCGGCTACACCTTC. Its translation is CASRVDRDTGYTF.

The chain carries TRBV4-3 and TRBJ2-5, with 12 bases that match TRBD2. Germline CDR1 is LGHNA and CDR2 is YSLEER. The trim removed 5 bases at V and 1 base at J, leaving 8 bases unmatched. This CDR3 contains 17 residues. The CDR3 is CASSSRLAGVSQETQYF. CDR3 DNA sequence: TGCGCCAGCAGCTCCCGACTAGCGGGGGTCAGCCAAGAGACCCAGTACTTC.

This clone was detected a few times. In the same sample, other DNA sequences code for this CDR3. This rearrangement joins TRBV2 to TRBJ1-2; 11 bases are a match to TRBD1. Germline CDR1 and CDR2: SNHLY and FYNNEI. This CDR3 comprises 13 residues. V dropped 6 bases and J dropped 5; count of bases not matched to a gene: 2. CDR3 protein: CASRGQGGYGYTF. The CDR3 DNA reads TGTGCCAGCAGGGGACAGGGGGGATATGGCTACACCTTC.

The V and J genes are TRBV15 and TRBJ2-7; TRBD2 matches at 7 bases. This CDR3 spans 17 amino acids. The J segment lost 1 base and the V segment lost 0 bases, leaving 9 bases of the junction unmatched. Germline V gives CDR1 LNHNV, CDR2 YYDKDF (reference sequence). The CDR3 nucleotides read TGTGCCACCAGCAGAGAGAAAGCGGGACCATTATCCTACGAGCAGTACTTC. Amino acid sequence: CATSREKAGPLSYEQYF. Using reference TRBV15 and TRBJ2-7 for the parts outside the CDR3, the full variable domain is DAMVIQNPRYQVTQFGKPVTLSCSQTLNHNVMYWYQQKSSQAPKLLFHYYDKDFNNEADTPDNFQSRRPNTSFCFLDIRSPGLGDTAMYLCATSREKAGPLSYEQYFGPGTRLTVT.

This chain connects TRBV11-2 to TRBJ2-7; TRBD2 might be the D (6 bases). Trimming removed 0 bases at V and 2 bases at J, with 17 bases between. Germline CDR1 SGHAT, CDR2 FQNNGV. The CDR3 consists of 17 residues. CDR3 sequence: CASSLERFGGDPYEQYF. The CDR3 coding sequence is TGTGCCAGCAGCTTAGAGAGGTTCGGAGGGGACCCCTACGAGCAGTACTTC.

This chain links TRBV6-5 with TRBJ2-7; perhaps TRBD2 as D (7 bases). Germline V lookup: CDR1 MNHEY, CDR2 SVGAGI. The V gene lost 3 bases and the J gene lost 0 bases, with 15 bases spanning the gap. CDR3 length equals 16 residues. The CDR3: CASSYPPGGGSYEQYF. The CDR3 coding sequence is TGTGCCAGCAGTTATCCGCCGGGGGGCGGCTCCTACGAGCAGTACTTC.

This clone appeared a single time. This chain uses TRBV18 with TRBJ2-3; 9 bases are a match to TRBD1. Germline-derived CDR1 and CDR2 are KGHSH and LQKENI. The V segment lost 5 bases and the J segment 2 bases; nucleotides outside the gene matches: 14. This CDR3 is built from 18 residues. The CDR3: CASSSTWGQGATTDTQYF. CDR3 nucleotide sequence: TGTGCCAGCTCATCCACGTGGGGACAGGGCGCCACCACAGATACGCAGTATTTT.

The J gene is TRBJ1-2, the V gene TRBV5-4; TRBD1 might be the D (6 bases). CDR3 length: 13 amino acids. Trimming removed 1 base from V and 4 bases from J, with 8 bases in between. Germline V CDR1 and CDR2: SGHNT, YYREEE (reference sequence). The CDR3 region is CASSLIGGYGYTF. In DNA, the CDR3 is TGTGCCAGCAGCTTGATAGGGGGCTATGGCTACACCTTC.

V and J are TRBV6-5 and TRBJ1-2, with TRBD1 matching 8 bases. Trimming took 4 bases from V and 8 from J; bases not matched to a gene: 9. In germline, CDR1 is MNHEY, CDR2 SVGAGI. The length of the CDR3 is 14 residues. The CDR3 region is CASSFQGAHGGYTF. The DNA for the CDR3 is TGTGCCAGCAGTTTCCAGGGGGCGCACGGAGGCTACACCTTC.

This clone was seen a handful of times. The chain has TRBV24-1 and TRBJ1-2; TRBD1 matches at 7 bases. This CDR3 comprises 15 residues. CDR1 is KGHDR, CDR2 SFDVKD, per germline. V shed 2 bases and J 4 bases; nucleotides not matched to a gene: 6. CDR3 nucleotide sequence: TGTGCCACCAGTGATTCGCGTAGGGGGCTCTATGGCTACACCTTC. Protein sequence: CATSDSRRGLYGYTF.